The present TCR beta chain was sequenced within a study of post-analysis software for immune sequencing data. About the study: Both relapsing-remitting and secondary progressive multiple sclerosis featured among the disease courses, as did progressive-relapsing multiple sclerosis.

TCR beta cDNA libraries included unique molecular identifiers. It was from roughly 1.1 to 9.2 million T cells that approximately 500,000 cDNA molecules came. In TCRdb, the PCR reads were re-called with MiXCR into one record per CDR3 protein. The sample consists of more than 450,000 distinct CDR3 sequences, around 47% of them appearing once. The V end was cut by 8 bases, the J end by 5 bases, with 18 bases between. There are 14 residues in the CDR3. Per germline, CDR1 MGHDK and CDR2 SYGVNS. Study findings and constraints: The F measure placed samples prepared in the same batch into strongly shared clusters. Patients had higher frequencies than controls of roughly five TRBV segments, including TRBV5-6, TRBV5-1 and TRBV20-1.

This clonotype was observed a few times. What it binds is not known. The sample consisted of blood. The chain employs TRBV25-1 and TRBJ2-5; maybe TRBD2 (6 bases). The TCR comes from a girl aged 5 to 17 with multiple sclerosis. The CDR3 protein is CASAEGPSRETQYF. CDR3 DNA: TGTGCCAGCGCGGAGGGCCCATCCCGGGAGACCCAGTACTTC. The complete variable domain, with remaining parts taken from reference TRBV25-1 and TRBJ2-5, reads EADIYQTPRYLVIGTGKKITLECSQTMGHDKMYWYQQDPGMELHLIHYSYGVNSTEKGDLSSESTVSRIRTEHFPLTLESARPSHTSQYLCASAEGPSRETQYFGPGTRLLVL.